This paragraph covers one T cell receptor (beta chain) sequence. These data belong to a study of blood T cell repertoires in COVID-19. Authors' methods: Amplification of reference gene primers provided the estimated nucleated cell counts. The protocol was immunoSEQ multiplex PCR, while the TCRdb copy is restricted to in-frame clones and leaves out a portion. V and J calls and clone size come straight from that table; D and trimming were deduced from the DNA. The profile covers about 240,000 clones, with approximately 90% appearing a single time and around 6.9% taken by the ten largest. The specimen was peripheral blood. The origin of this receptor is a man aged 60 to 75 who had recovered from COVID-19.

CDR3 in amino acids: CASSLGRSPPYEQYF. CDR3 in DNA: TGTGCCAGCAGCTTAGGTCGTTCTCCCCCCTACGAGCAGTACTTC. This chain uses TRBV7-2 with TRBJ2-7; D gene unclear. V was clipped by 1 base and J by 2 bases, with 12 bases between them. The CDR3 totals 15 residues. Germline CDR1 reads SGHTA; CDR2 reads FQGNSA.